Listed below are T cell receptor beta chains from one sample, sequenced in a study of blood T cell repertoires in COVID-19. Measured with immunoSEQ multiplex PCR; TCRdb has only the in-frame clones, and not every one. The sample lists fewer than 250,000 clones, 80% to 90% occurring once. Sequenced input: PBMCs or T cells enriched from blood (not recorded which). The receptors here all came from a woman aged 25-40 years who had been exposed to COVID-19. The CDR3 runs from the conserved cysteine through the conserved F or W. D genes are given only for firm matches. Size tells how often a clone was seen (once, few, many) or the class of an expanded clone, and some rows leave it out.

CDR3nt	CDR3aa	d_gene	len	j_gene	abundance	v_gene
TGTGCCAGCAGCCCGCGTCAGGCTAGCGGGATGGTAGCGTTGGGGACCTACGAGCAGTACTTC	CASSPRQASGMVALGTYEQYF	TRBD2	21	TRBJ2-7	-	TRBV27
TGTGCCAGCAGCAGTTACAGGTTCTACGAGCAGTACTTC	CASSSYRFYEQYF	-	13	TRBJ2-7	-	TRBV11-2
TGTGCCAGCAGACGCTCACAGGGGGCGAGTGGCTACACCTTC	CASRRSQGASGYTF	TRBD1	14	TRBJ1-2	-	TRBV27
TGTGCCAGCAGCGTACTCACGGCGGCTCCTGAAGCTTTCTTT	CASSVLTAAPEAFF	-	14	TRBJ1-1	-	TRBV9
TGCGCCAGCAGCCAGGAGACAGGGACGCAAATGAACACTGAAGCTTTCTTT	CASSQETGTQMNTEAFF	TRBD1	17	TRBJ1-1	-	TRBV4-1
TGTGCCAGTAGTATCGCTCGGGTTACCGGGGAGCTGTTTTTT	CASSIARVTGELFF	-	14	TRBJ2-2	-	TRBV19
TGTGCCAGCAGCCAGGTCGCCAGGGAAGCTTTCTTT	CASSQVAREAFF	-	12	TRBJ1-1	few	TRBV3-1/TRBV3-2
TGTGCCAGCAGCACGGGACAGGGGGCATCTGGGGCCAACGTCCTGACTTTC	CASSTGQGASGANVLTF	TRBD1	17	TRBJ2-6	once	TRBV5-7
TGCAGCGTTTTTATATCAGGGGCCACTGAAGCTTTCTTT	CSVFISGATEAFF	-	13	TRBJ1-1	-	TRBV29-1
TGTGCCAGCACCTCCCGGCAGGGTTACTCCTACGAGCAGTACTTC	CASTSRQGYSYEQYF	-	15	TRBJ2-7	-	TRBV6-5
TGTGCCAGCAGTGAAGCGTCAACAGGGCGGAACACCATATATTTT	CASSEASTGRNTIYF	-	15	TRBJ1-3	-	TRBV6-1
TGTGCCAGCAGCTTGGGACAAAACACAGATACGCAGTATTTT	CASSLGQNTDTQYF	-	14	TRBJ2-3	-	TRBV7-6
TGTGCCAGCAGTACCTCGGGGGGAGGCTACACCTTC	CASSTSGGGYTF	-	12	TRBJ1-2	-	TRBV2
TGTGCCATCAGTGACGGACTAGGGTCGGTCTACAATGAGCAGTTCTTC	CAISDGLGSVYNEQFF	TRBD2	16	TRBJ2-1	-	TRBV10-3
TGTGCCAGTAGTCAGGGGAACACTGAAGCTTTCTTT	CASSQGNTEAFF	-	12	TRBJ1-1	-	TRBV19
TGTGCCAGCAGTCTCCGACTAGCGGGAGGTCTAAGCAATGAGCAGTTCTTC	CASSLRLAGGLSNEQFF	TRBD2	17	TRBJ2-1	-	TRBV27
TGTGCCAGCAGACGAGGGGGTAATTCACCCCTCCACTTT	CASRRGGNSPLHF	-	13	TRBJ1-6	once	TRBV6-5
TGTGCCAGCAGGGAGACAGGGCGATCCGGGGAGCTGTTTTTT	CASRETGRSGELFF	TRBD1	14	TRBJ2-2	-	TRBV2
TGTGCCAGCAGCTTATATGGGACAGGGATGGGGCGCGCTGAAGCTTTCTTT	CASSLYGTGMGRAEAFF	TRBD1	17	TRBJ1-1	once	TRBV7-9
TGTGCCAGCCGTAGGGGGCAGGATGGCTACACCTTC	CASRRGQDGYTF	TRBD1	12	TRBJ1-2	once	TRBV6-5
TGCGCCAGCAGCCAAGGCCCCCGGGACAGGGGGAGAACTGAAGCTTTCTTT	CASSQGPRDRGRTEAFF	TRBD1	17	TRBJ1-1	-	TRBV4-1
TGTGCCAGCAGTCGCACTCAGGGGGCCTATGGCTACACCTTC	CASSRTQGAYGYTF	TRBD1	14	TRBJ1-2	-	TRBV6-5
TGTGCCAGCAGCCCGGGGGCCGGGACTAGCGGGATCGAGGGGTCTCTCAATGAGCAGTTCTTC	CASSPGAGTSGIEGSLNEQFF	TRBD2	21	TRBJ2-1	-	TRBV7-3
TGTGCCAGCAGTTTACGGGAGAACACTGAAGCTTTCTTT	CASSLRENTEAFF	-	13	TRBJ1-1	-	TRBV12-3/TRBV12-4
TGTGCCAGCAGTTTTCGGGACAGGGGTTATGAAGCTTTCTTT	CASSFRDRGYEAFF	TRBD1	14	TRBJ1-1	-	TRBV28
TGTGCCAGCAGACAGGGCTCCTACGAGCAGTACTTC	CASRQGSYEQYF	-	12	TRBJ2-7	-	TRBV2
TGCGCCAGCAGCTTTTACGCAGGGAGGGGAAACACCATATATTTT	CASSFYAGRGNTIYF	-	15	TRBJ1-3	-	TRBV5-1
TGTGCCAGCAGGGACTCCTCTAGCACAGATACGCAGTATTTT	CASRDSSSTDTQYF	-	14	TRBJ2-3	-	TRBV2
TGTGCCAGCAGCCCATCAGGGACTGAAGCTTTCTTT	CASSPSGTEAFF	-	12	TRBJ1-1	-	TRBV7-9
TGTGCCAGCAGCCTGCGACTAGGAACCTCAGATACGCAGTATTTT	CASSLRLGTSDTQYF	-	15	TRBJ2-3	-	TRBV3-1/TRBV3-2
TGTGCCAGTAGCCCCTCGGATGCGGGCAAACACGAGCAGTACTTC	CASSPSDAGKHEQYF	-	15	TRBJ2-7	-	TRBV19
TGTGCCACCAGCAGAGACTACAGGGATTACGAGCAGTACTTC	CATSRDYRDYEQYF	-	14	TRBJ2-7	once	TRBV15
TGCAGTGCTAGTCCCCTAGCCAAAAACATTCAGTACTTC	CSASPLAKNIQYF	-	13	TRBJ2-4	-	TRBV20-1
TGTGCCAGCAGCTTAATCAATGCGGGAGGGCCCTGGAGCACAGATACGCAGTATTTT	CASSLINAGGPWSTDTQYF	TRBD2	19	TRBJ2-3	-	TRBV7-4
TGTGCCAGCAGCCAAGAAGTAGGGGCCTCGAACACCGGGGAGCTGTTTTTT	CASSQEVGASNTGELFF	-	17	TRBJ2-2	-	TRBV4-2